What follows are 24 T cell receptor beta chains derived from one specimen sequenced in a study of response to subunit inactivated influenza vaccine. TCRdb itself ran the RT-PCR reads through MiXCR, one entry per CDR3 protein. The table records 650,000 to 800,000 distinct CDR3 sequences, under 20% of them present only once. The source was PBMCs from blood, collected 4 to 6 days after vaccination. These TCRs come from a man between 45 and 60 years old who received an inactivated influenza vaccine.

The gene calls are TRBV27 and TRBJ2-3; no clear D. This CDR3 has 17 residues. Germline values: CDR1 MNHEY, CDR2 SMNVEV (reference sequence). Trimming removed 6 bases from V and 1 base from J, with 20 bases in between. CDR3 sequence: CASSRSLTSWGTDTQYF. The CDR3 nucleotides read TGTGCCAGCAGCCGATCCTTGACGTCCTGGGGCACAGATACGCAGTATTTT.

This chain uses TRBV7-3 with TRBJ2-1, with 8 bases fitting TRBD2. The V gene's germline CDR1 is SGHTA and CDR2 FQGTGA. After removal of 8 bases from V and 6 bases from J, the junction contained 9 bases not matched to a gene. CDR3 length: 14 amino acids. In DNA, the CDR3 is TGTGCCAGCGTGCCGGGACTAGTTCCCAATGAGCAGTTCTTC. The encoded protein is CASVPGLVPNEQFF.

This clonotype has more than one count but fewer than ten. The V call is TRBV7-2, the J call TRBJ1-6; the D is unclear. V was shortened by 1 base and J by 5 bases, with 9 bases between the two germline ends. This CDR3 is built from 15 residues. From germline, CDR1 is SGHTA and CDR2 FQGNSA. CDR3 sequence reads: CASSLVAVDNSPLHF. CDR3 in DNA: TGTGCCAGCAGCTTAGTCGCTGTGGATAATTCACCCCTCCACTTT.

This clonotype occurred a few times. The rearrangement uses TRBV5-1 and TRBJ2-5; possibly TRBD1 for D (6 bases). V lost 3 bases to trimming and J lost 1 base, with 16 bases between them. This CDR3 has 16 residues. In germline, CDR1 is SGHRS, CDR2 YFSETQ. The DNA for the CDR3 is TGCGCCAGCAGCTATAGCAGGGACAAACCCCAAGAGACCCAGTACTTC. Its protein product is CASSYSRDKPQETQYF.

This clonotype occurred a few times. J is TRBJ1-5 and V is TRBV7-2; 7 nucleotides match TRBD1. Germline V gene sequence: CDR1 SGHTA, CDR2 FQGNSA. CDR3 length: 15 residues. The junction had 11 bases not matched to a gene; V was cut back by 3 bases and J by 9 bases. The DNA of the CDR3 is TGTGCCAGCAGCTTCCGACCTGGACAGGACGGGCCCCAGCATTTT. Translated: CASSFRPGQDGPQHF.

This clonotype was seen a handful of times. The chain couples TRBV5-1 to TRBJ2-2; a weak D match, TRBD1 (6 bases). The CDR3 extends over 15 amino acids. Trimming pared 4 bases from V and 5 bases from J, leaving 15 bases between. Looked up from germline, CDR1 is SGHRS and CDR2 is YFSETQ. In DNA form, the CDR3 reads TGCGCCAGCAGCGGCGGACAGAGGATTACCGGGGAGCTGTTTTTT. Translated: CASSGGQRITGELFF.

V gene TRBV10-2 combines with J gene TRBJ2-1; D is uncertain. Germline lookup yields CDR1 WSHSY and CDR2 SAAADI. The CDR3 consists of 14 residues. Trimming shortened V by 0 bases and J by 9 bases, and 12 bases separated the two germline ends. The CDR3 loop reads CASSESIASGEQFF. CDR3 bases: TGCGCCAGCAGTGAGTCGATAGCCTCCGGTGAGCAGTTCTTC.

This clonotype was recorded a few times. The V gene is TRBV4-1, the J gene TRBJ1-4; no reliable D call. The germline V gene has CDR1 MGHRA and CDR2 YSYEKL. The CDR3 loop spans 16 amino acids. V was shortened by 0 bases and J by 4 bases, with 12 bases between the two germline ends. Here the CDR3 DNA reads TGCGCCAGCAGCCAAGATCCGACGGTTCATAATGAAAAACTGTTTTTT. Translating gives CASSQDPTVHNEKLFF.

The sample holds many counts of this clonotype. The chain is built from TRBV7-2 and TRBJ2-3, with no clear D. The germline V gene has CDR1 SGHTA and CDR2 FQGNSA. V was clipped by 5 bases and J by 8 bases, with 14 bases between them. The CDR3 totals 13 residues. CDR3 in DNA: TGTGCCAGCAGCCCAGTCGGCCTCGCTACGCAGTATTTT. This translates into CASSPVGLATQYF.

A single count supports this clonotype. The V call is TRBV2, the J call TRBJ2-7; D may match TRBD1 or TRBD2 (5 bases each). The CDR3 contains 14 residues. Per the germline V gene, CDR1 is SNHLY and CDR2 is FYNNEI. The V end was cut by 5 bases, the J end by 2 bases, with 13 bases between. The CDR3 protein is CASSSPRGAYEQYF. The CDR3 DNA reads as TGTGCCAGCAGTTCCCCCCGGGGCGCCTACGAGCAGTACTTC.

The chain joins TRBV6-1 to TRBJ2-1; 9 bases map to TRBD1. This CDR3 is built from 12 residues. Germline trimming cut 3 bases from V and 12 bases from J; bases unmatched to any gene: 3. Per germline, CDR1 MNHNS and CDR2 SASEGT. The CDR3 sequence is CASSETGGPQFF. The CDR3 region has the DNA TGTGCCAGCAGTGAGACAGGGGGGCCGCAGTTCTTC.

This clonotype was observed many times. The V call is TRBV12-3 or TRBV12-4, the J call TRBJ2-7; D perhaps matches TRBD1 (5 bases). V shed 1 base and J shed 3 bases, with 7 bases lying between them. The CDR3 runs 13 residues. The CDR3 sequence is CASSLGQYYEQYF. CDR3 nucleotides: TGTGCCAGCAGTTTAGGACAGTACTACGAGCAGTACTTC.

In this sample, this clonotype turned up a few times. The J gene is TRBJ2-1, the V gene TRBV9; D not resolved. Trimming stripped 0 bases from V and 8 bases from J, with 15 bases between. The CDR3 spans 15 residues. Per the germline V gene, CDR1 is SGDLS and CDR2 is YYNGEE. DNA of the CDR3: TGTGCCAGCAGCGTAGGAGCCCCCCAATTGTATGAGCAGTTCTTC. It codes for CASSVGAPQLYEQFF.

The J gene is TRBJ1-1, the V gene TRBV29-1; D unclear. Deletions cut 6 bases from V and 2 bases from J, with 10 bases between. From germline, CDR1 is SQVTM and CDR2 ANQGSEA. The CDR3 sequence is 12 residues long. CDR3 in amino acids: CSVLGSNTEAFF. The CDR3 region has the DNA TGCAGCGTCCTGGGATCCAACACTGAAGCTTTCTTT.

This rearrangement joins TRBV5-1 to TRBJ1-6; TRBD1 might be the D (5 bases). V was cut by 3 bases and J by 0 bases, with 10 bases left in between. The CDR3 has 16 amino acids. Germline V gene lookup returns CDR1 SGHRS and CDR2 YFSETQ. CDR3: CASSSFDSSYNSPLHF. As DNA, the CDR3 is TGCGCCAGCAGCTCGTTCGACAGCTCCTATAATTCACCCCTCCACTTT.

The chain couples TRBV20-1 to TRBJ2-3; TRBD1 aligns across 8 bases. Germline-derived CDR1 and CDR2 are DFQATT and SNEGSKA (reference sequence). Trimming removed 6 bases from V and 3 bases from J; junction bases left unmatched: 8. The CDR3 length is 14 residues. CDR3 region: CSAPDRVLTDTQYF. CDR3 coding DNA: TGCAGTGCACCGGACAGGGTGCTGACAGATACGCAGTATTTT.

This clonotype was seen ten or more times. The V call is TRBV6-1, the J call TRBJ1-1, with a weak D call TRBD1 (6 bases). The V gene lost 6 bases and the J gene lost 1 base, with 12 bases spanning the gap. The CDR3 covers 14 residues. Germline V gene sequence: CDR1 MNHNS, CDR2 SASEGT. This CDR3 reads CASRQQGPNTEAFF. In DNA form, the CDR3 reads TGTGCCAGCAGGCAACAGGGCCCGAACACTGAAGCTTTCTTT.

The chain joins TRBV12-3 or TRBV12-4 to TRBJ2-2; D unresolved. The V end was cut by 8 bases, the J end by 7 bases, with 11 bases between. This CDR3 has 12 residues. CDR3: CASRKPGGELFF. The CDR3, as DNA: TGTGCCAGCCGAAAACCGGGCGGGGAGCTGTTTTTT.

This clonotype came up many times. The chain is built from TRBV12-3 or TRBV12-4 and TRBJ2-7; 8 bases agree with TRBD2. V trimming: 6 bases; J trimming: 2 bases; junction bases outside the gene matches: 6. This CDR3 is built from 14 residues. CDR3 sequence: CASSAAGVAYEQYF. CDR3 bases: TGTGCCAGCAGCGCAGCGGGAGTTGCCTACGAGCAGTACTTC.

The genes are TRBV20-1 and TRBJ2-7, with 9 bases that match TRBD2. The CDR3 is 14 amino acids. The V and J ends lost 6 bases and 2 bases, in that order; junction bases with no gene match: 8. The germline CDR1 and CDR2 sequences are DFQATT and SNEGSKA (reference sequence). The CDR3 sequence: CSAPKSGRTYEQYF. The CDR3 DNA is TGCAGTGCCCCGAAGAGCGGGAGGACCTACGAGCAGTACTTC.

The gene calls are TRBV7-2 and TRBJ2-1; no clear D gene. Germline CDR1 reads SGHTA; CDR2 reads FQGNSA. The CDR3 runs 13 residues. Trimming shortened V by 5 bases and J by 4 bases, and 9 bases separated the two germline ends. This CDR3 is CASSITEYNEQFF. CDR3 DNA sequence: TGTGCCAGCAGCATTACAGAGTACAATGAGCAGTTCTTC.

The chain uses TRBV20-1 and TRBJ2-3, with TRBD2 identical over 11 bases. CDR3 length: 15 residues. Germline V gene data show CDR1 as DFQATT and CDR2 as SNEGSKA (reference sequence). After removal of 6 bases from V and 4 bases from J, the junction contained 9 bases not matched to a gene. The chain's CDR3 is CSAGTSGRVPDTQYF. CDR3 nucleotide sequence: TGCAGTGCCGGGACTAGCGGACGAGTTCCAGATACGCAGTATTTT.

This clonotype showed up many times. DNA of the CDR3: TGTGCCAGCAGCTTATGGGCATCAGGACAGGGGTTCCACAATGAGCAGTTCTTC. It translates to CASSLWASGQGFHNEQFF. The V and J genes are TRBV7-8 and TRBJ2-1; 9 bases fit TRBD1. The length of the CDR3 is 18 residues. V shed 2 bases, J shed 5 bases, and the junction held 13 bases outside the gene matches. Germline loops: CDR1 SGHVS, CDR2 FQNEAQ.

This chain joins TRBV11-2 and TRBJ2-2, with 9 bases aligning to TRBD1. Trimming removed 6 bases from V and 7 bases from J; junction bases left unmatched: 6. CDR1 is SGHAT and CDR2 is FQNNGV in the germline V gene. This CDR3 has 14 residues. The DNA of the CDR3 is TGTGCCAGCAGACCACAGGGGGCGATCGGGGAGCTGTTTTTT. This gives the protein CASRPQGAIGELFF.